The 32 T cell receptor beta chains in this list originate from one sample, sequenced in a study of OX40 agonist ivuxolimab in advanced cancers. Clones were sequenced by immunoSEQ multiplex PCR, and TCRdb holds only the in-frame ones, with some missing. The repertoire holds under 20,000 clones, with less than 80% as singletons. The sample here was CD4+ or CD8+ T cells sorted from blood, taken in a trial of the OX40 agonist ivuxolimab. All receptors derive from an adult with an advanced solid tumor such as melanoma, head and neck, liver or kidney cancer.

The chain couples TRBV30 to TRBJ1-2, with 7 bases matching TRBD1. The CDR3 spans 14 residues. V lost 5 bases and J lost 1; bases outside the gene matches: 7. Germline V CDR1 and CDR2: GTSNPN, SVGIG (reference sequence). CDR3 in amino acids: CAWDPGQINYGYTF. Written as DNA, the CDR3 is TGTGCCTGGGACCCGGGACAGATTAACTATGGCTACACCTTC.

The chain couples TRBV4-1 to TRBJ2-7; no clear D. From germline, CDR1 is MGHRA and CDR2 YSYEKL. The CDR3 runs 13 residues. V lost 3 bases to trimming and J lost 1 base, with 7 bases between them. CDR3 bases: TGCGCCAGCAGCCAGGCATTTTCCTACGAGCAGTACTTC. This gives the protein CASSQAFSYEQYF.

V and J are TRBV9 and TRBJ2-7; 9 bases map to TRBD1. In germline, CDR1 is SGDLS, CDR2 YYNGEE. V gave up 3 bases and J gave up 6 bases; unmatched junction bases: 4. The CDR3 length is 13 residues. The CDR3 here is CASSEGQGTEQYF. The CDR3 DNA is TGTGCCAGCAGCGAGGGACAGGGAACCGAGCAGTACTTC.

This clone was seen just once. CDR3 nucleotides: TGTGCCAGCAGTTACGGGTTGGGGTCCTACGAGCAGTACTTC. This translates into CASSYGLGSYEQYF. The chain links TRBV6-5 to TRBJ2-7, with D unresolved. V was clipped by 2 bases and J by 1 base, with 9 bases between them. The germline V gene encodes CDR1 MNHEY and CDR2 SVGAGI. This CDR3 has 14 amino acids.

The genes are TRBV27 and TRBJ2-5; 7 bases agree with TRBD2. Germline CDR1 is MNHEY and CDR2 is SMNVEV (reference sequence). Trimming cost V 5 bases and J 3 bases; bases outside gene matches: 3. The CDR3 loop spans 13 amino acids. The CDR3 loop is CASSRRGEETQYF. The CDR3, as DNA: TGTGCCAGCAGTCGACGGGGGGAAGAGACCCAGTACTTC.

The chain joins TRBV7-9 to TRBJ1-1; no clear D gene. The CDR3 is 14 amino acids. V lost 1 base and J 2 bases, leaving 8 bases between the germline ends. The germline gives CDR1 SEHNR, CDR2 FQNEAQ (reference sequence). As DNA, the CDR3 is TGTGCCAGCAGCTTAGGGAGTATAAACACTGAAGCTTTCTTT. This sequence encodes CASSLGSINTEAFF.

This chain joins TRBV19 and TRBJ2-1, with D tentatively TRBD1 (5 bases). CDR1 is LNHDA and CDR2 is SQIVND in the germline V gene (reference sequence). Trimming removed 4 bases from V and 5 bases from J, with 12 bases in between. CDR3 length: 14 residues. The CDR3 region has the DNA TGTGCCAGTAGTACCGGACAAAGGCACAATGAGCAGTTCTTC. Amino acids: CASSTGQRHNEQFF. The entire variable domain, with the rest obtained from reference TRBV19 and TRBJ2-1, is as follows: DGGITQSPKYLFRKEGQNVTLSCEQNLNHDAMYWYRQDPGQGLRLIYYSQIVNDFQKGDIAEGYSVSREKKESFPLTVTSAQKNPTAFYLCASSTGQRHNEQFFGPGTRLTVL.

The chain recombines TRBV28 with TRBJ2-5, with D perhaps matching TRBD2 (5 bases). Per the germline V gene, CDR1 is MDHEN and CDR2 is SYDVKM. The CDR3 consists of 14 residues. V was pared by 3 bases and J by 4 bases, with 12 bases between. The CDR3 sequence is CASSFSGGGETQYF. The CDR3, as DNA: TGTGCCAGCAGTTTCAGCGGAGGTGGAGAGACCCAGTACTTC.

This clone was detected only a few times. The chain combines TRBV4-1 with TRBJ2-1, with D possibly TRBD2 on 6 matching bases. Trimming pared 4 bases from V and 5 bases from J, leaving 9 bases between. The CDR3 length is 13 residues. Germline CDR1 and CDR2: MGHRA and YSYEKL. This chain's CDR3 is CASSLLANNEQFF. The DNA of the CDR3 is TGCGCCAGCAGCCTCCTAGCGAACAATGAGCAGTTCTTC.

This sequence joins TRBV18 and TRBJ2-3, with D possibly matching TRBD2 (6 bases). This CDR3 is built from 16 residues. The V gene lost 2 bases and the J gene lost 1 base, with 13 bases spanning the gap. From germline, CDR1 is KGHSH and CDR2 LQKENI. The CDR3 reads CASSPFGGERTDTQYF. CDR3 DNA: TGTGCCAGCTCACCATTCGGGGGAGAACGCACAGATACGCAGTATTTT.

The J gene is TRBJ2-5, the V gene TRBV2; tentative D call: TRBD1 (6 bases). The CDR3 runs to 13 residues. Germline loops: CDR1 SNHLY, CDR2 FYNNEI. Trimming stripped 9 bases from V and 0 bases from J, with 11 bases between. The CDR3 DNA sequence: TGTGCCAGGGCACAGGGAAACCAAGAGACCCAGTACTTC. The encoded protein is CARAQGNQETQYF. The full variable domain, with the rest looked up from reference TRBV2 and TRBJ2-5, is EPEVTQTPSHQVTQMGQEVILRCVPISNHLYFYWYRQILGQKVEFLVSFYNNEISEKSEIFDDQFSVERPDGSNFTLKIRSTKLEDSAMYFCARAQGNQETQYFGPGTRLLVL.

The genes are TRBV19 and TRBJ1-4; D unresolved. This CDR3 has 14 amino acids. The germline V gene encodes CDR1 LNHDA and CDR2 SQIVND (reference sequence). Trimming removed 8 bases at V and 4 bases at J, with 14 bases between. The CDR3 DNA follows: TGTGCCAGTGGGAGTCAGAGCTTTAATGAAAAACTGTTTTTT. The encoded protein is CASGSQSFNEKLFF.

V is TRBV2 and J is TRBJ2-7; D is unclear. Germline CDR1 is SNHLY and CDR2 is FYNNEI. The CDR3 loop spans 14 amino acids. Trimming removed 2 bases at V and 2 bases at J, with 10 bases between. CDR3 bases: TGTGCCAGCAGTGAATGGGTAATGCCCTACGAGCAGTACTTC. Protein product: CASSEWVMPYEQYF.

The chain links TRBV6-1 to TRBJ2-1; D is undetermined. Germline CDR1 is MNHNS and CDR2 is SASEGT. V lost 0 bases and J 10 bases, leaving 4 bases between the germline ends. CDR3 size: 11 residues. The CDR3, as DNA: TGTGCCAGCAGTGAAGCGCGGGAGCAGTTCTTC. Its translation is CASSEAREQFF.

The V gene is TRBV5-5, the J gene TRBJ2-7; D call uncertain. The CDR3 is 13 amino acids. Per germline, CDR1 SGHKS and CDR2 YYEKEE (reference sequence). The ends were cut back, 7 bases at V and 2 bases at J, with 13 bases in the middle. The CDR3 protein is CASSQGWPYEQYF. In nucleotides, the CDR3 is TGTGCCAGCTCCCAAGGGTGGCCCTACGAGCAGTACTTC.

J is TRBJ2-1 and V is TRBV5-5; maybe TRBD1 (6 bases). Trimming cost V 5 bases and J 0 bases, with 12 bases left between them. This CDR3 is 15 amino acids long. CDR1 SGHKS and CDR2 YYEKEE come from the germline V gene (reference sequence). CDR3 sequence: CASRLGAGSYNEQFF. The CDR3 DNA is TGTGCCAGCAGACTGGGGGCCGGCTCCTACAATGAGCAGTTCTTC. Full variable domain (outside the CDR3, taken from reference TRBV5-5 and TRBJ2-1): DAGVTQSPTHLIKTRGQQVTLRCSPISGHKSVSWYQQVLGQGPQFIFQYYEKEERGRGNFPDRFSARQFPNYSSELNVNALLLGDSALYLCASRLGAGSYNEQFFGPGTRLTVL.

The V gene is TRBV9, the J gene TRBJ2-3, with 9 bases that match TRBD2. The CDR3 is 17 residues long. From germline, CDR1 is SGDLS and CDR2 YYNGEE. V gave up 0 bases and J gave up 0 bases; unmatched junction bases: 5. Here the CDR3 DNA reads TGTGCCAGCAGCGTAGATGGGACTAGCCCAAGCACAGATACGCAGTATTTT. Encoded protein: CASSVDGTSPSTDTQYF.

As for this clone: One end of the junction varies from germline; a read error may be responsible. The chain joins TRBV4-2 to TRBJ2-7; 12 positions match TRBD1. CDR1 is LGHNA, CDR2 YNFKEQ, per germline. This CDR3 has 17 residues. As DNA, the CDR3 is TGTGCCAGCAGCCAAGGGGCCCCGGGACAGGGGGCCTACAAGCAGTACTTC. This translates into CASSQGAPGQGAYKQYF.

The V and J genes are TRBV6-6 and TRBJ1-1; D remains ambiguous. Germline lookup yields CDR1 MNHNY and CDR2 SVGAGI (reference sequence). CDR3 length equals 15 residues. The V end lost 4 bases, the J end lost 0 bases, and 12 bases lay between the germline ends. The CDR3 loop is CASSFSGEVNTEAFF. DNA of the CDR3: TGTGCCAGCAGTTTCTCGGGAGAGGTGAACACTGAAGCTTTCTTT.

V and J are TRBV7-9 and TRBJ2-2, with 12 positions matching TRBD2. The CDR3 has 16 amino acids. Germline trimming cut 5 bases from V and 3 bases from J; bases unmatched to any gene: 4. Germline V gives CDR1 SEHNR, CDR2 FQNEAQ (reference sequence). In DNA, the CDR3 is TGTGCCAGCAGCACTGGACTAGCGGGGTACACCGGGGAGCTGTTTTTT. Translating it yields CASSTGLAGYTGELFF.

This rearrangement joins TRBV6-4 to TRBJ2-1; 11 bases are shared with TRBD2. The CDR3 runs 16 residues. Germline assignment: CDR1 MRHNA and CDR2 SNTAGT. V lost 0 bases, J lost 5 bases, and 3 bases stayed unmatched. The CDR3 loop is CASSDSTSGGHNEQFF. As DNA, the CDR3 is TGTGCCAGCAGTGACTCAACTAGCGGGGGCCACAATGAGCAGTTCTTC.

The CDR3 is CASTTSAGVNSYEQYF. CDR3 bases: TGTGCCAGCACGACTAGCGCCGGAGTTAACTCCTACGAGCAGTACTTC. V gene TRBV7-8 combines with J gene TRBJ2-7; 8 positions agree with TRBD2. After removal of 7 bases from V and 0 bases from J, the junction contained 11 bases not matched to a gene. The CDR3 covers 16 residues. Germline CDR1 SGHVS, CDR2 FQNEAQ.

The chain carries TRBV7-2 and TRBJ2-5; 8 positions match TRBD2. V lost 4 bases, J lost 5 bases, and 9 bases stayed unmatched. This CDR3 has 15 amino acids. Germline V CDR1 and CDR2: SGHTA, FQGNSA. The CDR3 nucleotides are TGTGCCAGCAGCTCGGGACTAGTGGGGGCGGAGACCCAGTACTTC. Translated, it gives CASSSGLVGAETQYF.

This sequence joins TRBV15 and TRBJ2-1; 7 bases map to TRBD2. Germline-derived CDR1 and CDR2 are LNHNV and YYDKDF (reference sequence). With 0 bases clipped from V and 5 bases from J, the junction kept 4 bases outside the gene matches. This CDR3 is 15 amino acids long. The CDR3 DNA follows: TGTGCCACCAGCAGAGATGCCGGGAGGAACAATGAGCAGTTCTTC. Its protein is CATSRDAGRNNEQFF.

This sequence joins TRBV7-8 and TRBJ2-1; 11 bases line up with TRBD2. The CDR3 length is 19 residues. After removal of 1 base from V and 4 bases from J, the junction contained 12 bases not matched to a gene. In germline, CDR1 is SGHVS, CDR2 FQNEAQ. CDR3 region: CASSLVSLAGVSTYNEQFF. The CDR3 nucleotides are TGTGCCAGCAGCTTAGTCTCACTAGCGGGAGTATCGACGTACAATGAGCAGTTCTTC.

V usage is TRBV6-6 and J usage is TRBJ1-1; 11 nucleotides match TRBD1. CDR1 MNHNY and CDR2 SVGAGI come from the germline V gene (reference sequence). Trimming took 4 bases from V and 3 from J; bases not matched to a gene: 4. This CDR3 has 15 residues. This chain's CDR3 is CASSSLGQGDTEAFF. The CDR3 coding sequence is TGTGCCAGCAGTTCCCTGGGACAGGGGGACACTGAAGCTTTCTTT.

The chain couples TRBV9 to TRBJ2-7; tentatively, D is TRBD1 (6 bases). CDR3 length: 14 residues. The V and J ends lost 3 bases and 1 base respectively, with 11 bases between them. Germline-derived CDR1 and CDR2 are SGDLS and YYNGEE. The CDR3 here is CASSAPDSSYEQYF. CDR3 coding DNA: TGTGCCAGCAGCGCACCGGACAGTTCCTACGAGCAGTACTTC.

This clone has only a few counts. The genes are TRBV5-1 and TRBJ2-3; 8 bases are a match to TRBD2. V lost 0 bases and J lost 5; bases outside the gene matches: 8. Per the germline V gene, CDR1 is SGHRS and CDR2 is YFSETQ. This CDR3 is built from 16 residues. CDR3 DNA: TGCGCCAGCAGCTTGGCCGGGGCGGGGGGCATAGATACGCAGTATTTT. Translation: CASSLAGAGGIDTQYF.

As for this clone: An end of the junction does not agree with germline; a read error may underlie this. The DNA for the CDR3 is TGTGCCAGCAGCTTATGGACTAGCGAGGTAGAGACCCAGTACTTC. It is translated as CASSLWTSEVETQYF. The rearrangement joins TRBV28 to TRBJ2-5; 9 nucleotides line up with TRBD2. The CDR3 has 15 residues. Germline values: CDR1 MDHEN, CDR2 SYDVKM.

CDR3 sequence: CASSWGGKLGEQYF. CDR3 in DNA: TGTGCCAGCAGCTGGGGCGGCAAGTTGGGGGAGCAGTACTTC. The chain has TRBV5-4 and TRBJ2-7; possible D gene TRBD1, 5 bases. Trimming removed 3 bases at V and 7 bases at J, with 17 bases between. In germline, CDR1 is SGHNT, CDR2 YYREEE (reference sequence). The CDR3 length is 14 residues. The entire variable domain, with the rest obtained from reference TRBV5-4 and TRBJ2-7, is as follows: ETGVTQSPTHLIKTRGQQVTLRCSSQSGHNTVSWYQQALGQGPQFIFQYYREEENGRGNFPPRFSGLQFPNYSSELNVNALELDDSALYLCASSWGGKLGEQYFGPGTRLTVT.

The genes are TRBV27 and TRBJ2-7, with 10 bases lining up with TRBD2. Germline loops: CDR1 MNHEY, CDR2 SMNVEV (reference sequence). The junction had 2 bases not matched to a gene; V was cut back by 6 bases and J by 3 bases. This CDR3 is built from 13 residues. CDR3 DNA: TGTGCCAGCAGCCCTAGCGGGGGCTACGAGCAGTACTTC. It encodes CASSPSGGYEQYF.

The V and J genes are TRBV4-3 and TRBJ2-1, with 8 positions matching TRBD2. Germline CDR1 and CDR2: LGHNA and YSLEER. This CDR3 comprises 16 residues. V lost 0 bases to trimming and J lost 2 bases; unmatched junction nucleotides: 3. CDR3 sequence (DNA): TGCGCCAGCAGCCAAGAACTAGCGGACGCCTACAATGAGCAGTTCTTC. Translated: CASSQELADAYNEQFF.